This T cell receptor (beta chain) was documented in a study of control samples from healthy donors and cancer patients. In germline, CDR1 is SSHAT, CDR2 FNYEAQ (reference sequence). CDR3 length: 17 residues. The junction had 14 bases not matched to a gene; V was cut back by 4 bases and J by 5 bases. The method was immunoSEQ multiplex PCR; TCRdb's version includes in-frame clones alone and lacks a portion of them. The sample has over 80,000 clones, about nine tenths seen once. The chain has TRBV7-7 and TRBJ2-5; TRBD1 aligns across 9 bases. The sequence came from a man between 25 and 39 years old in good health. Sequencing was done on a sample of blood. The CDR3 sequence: CASSSSLDRGRVETQYF. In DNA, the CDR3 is TGTGCCAGCAGCTCCAGCTTAGACAGGGGGAGGGTCGAGACCCAGTACTTC.